The T cell receptor beta chain described here comes from a study of T cell repertoires in cytomegalovirus infection. The wider study: Public TCR beta signature analysis indicated the presence of both CMV infection and matching HLA type.

The ends were cut back, 7 bases at V and 0 bases at J, with 9 bases in the middle. CDR3 length: 13 residues. TCRdb used MiXCR to reprocess the reads, holding one entry per CDR3 protein. Of 110,000 to 150,000 distinct CDR3 sequences listed, 25% to 35% were seen once; the top ten hold roughly 47%. This clonotype was counted between two and nine times. The antigen is not known. The sample consisted of CD8+ T cells from cultured PBMCs, taken from culture after CMV antigen stimulation. The rearrangement links TRBV12-3 or TRBV12-4 to TRBJ2-5; D is uncertain. This sequence originates from a human donor in good health (CMV status not recorded). Some clones in this sample may be carry-over from other donors' samples. CDR3 bases: TGTGCCAGCACAGAGCCTAACCAAGAGACCCAGTACTTC. Protein: CASTEPNQETQYF.